These T cell receptor beta chains were read from a single sample in a study of vaccination and CD4 T cells after COVID-19. Their antigens are not known. From the PCR reads, TCRdb called clonotypes with MiXCR, one entry per CDR3 protein. The table records about 22,000 distinct CDR3 sequences, 32% of them present only once. The source material was cultured CD4+ T cells from blood. The receptors shown here come from a human donor with COVID-19. The CDR3 runs from the conserved cysteine through the conserved F or W. The order of the fields is CDR3 protein, CDR3 DNA, J gene, V gene, D gene, clone size. A D gene is named only where the DNA matches it firmly. Clone size is shown for a subset of rows, as once, few, many or a class of expanded clone.

cdr3_aa: CAISEEASGAGSQYF
cdr3_nt: TGTGCCATCAGTGAGGAGGCTAGTGGGGCAGGGTCCCAGTATTTT
j_call: TRBJ2-3
v_call: TRBV10-3
d_call: -
clone_size: -

cdr3_aa: CASRYSASSYEQYF
cdr3_nt: TGTGCCAGTCGTTATTCCGCTAGCTCCTACGAGCAGTACTTC
j_call: TRBJ2-7
v_call: TRBV6-1
d_call: -
clone_size: -

cdr3_aa: CAIHRGGETQYF
cdr3_nt: TGTGCCATCCACAGGGGCGGCGAGACCCAGTACTTC
j_call: TRBJ2-5
v_call: TRBV6-1
d_call: TRBD1
clone_size: -

cdr3_aa: CASTEPGRGSYQPQHF
cdr3_nt: TGTGCCAGCACTGAACCTGGCAGGGGGAGCTATCAGCCCCAGCATTTT
j_call: TRBJ1-5
v_call: TRBV6-1
d_call: TRBD1
clone_size: medium-sized

cdr3_aa: CASSLQGAHEKLFF
cdr3_nt: TGTGCCAGCAGCTTGCAGGGGGCGCACGAAAAACTGTTTTTT
j_call: TRBJ1-4
v_call: TRBV5-8
d_call: TRBD1
clone_size: -

cdr3_aa: CASSTPRGETQYF
cdr3_nt: TGCGCCAGCAGCACGCCCCGAGGAGAGACCCAGTACTTC
j_call: TRBJ2-5
v_call: TRBV5-1
d_call: -
clone_size: -

cdr3_aa: CASSYAGTGPYNSPLHF
cdr3_nt: TGTGCCAGCAGTTACGCGGGGACAGGGCCCTATAATTCACCCCTCCACTTT
j_call: TRBJ1-6
v_call: TRBV6-5
d_call: TRBD1
clone_size: -

cdr3_aa: CSAPGQGRGYSNQPQHF
cdr3_nt: TGCAGTGCCCCCGGACAGGGAAGAGGGTATAGCAATCAGCCCCAGCATTTT
j_call: TRBJ1-5
v_call: TRBV20-1
d_call: TRBD1
clone_size: few

cdr3_aa: CASATPMNTEAFF
cdr3_nt: TGTGCCAGCGCGACACCCATGAACACTGAAGCTTTCTTT
j_call: TRBJ1-1
v_call: TRBV5-4
d_call: -
clone_size: -

cdr3_aa: CASNPQGENIQYF
cdr3_nt: TGTGCCAGCAACCCACAGGGGGAAAACATTCAGTACTTC
j_call: TRBJ2-4
v_call: TRBV11-2
d_call: TRBD1
clone_size: -

cdr3_aa: CASTSSYEQYF
cdr3_nt: TGTGCCAGCACCTCCTCCTACGAGCAGTACTTC
j_call: TRBJ2-7
v_call: TRBV21-1
d_call: -
clone_size: few

cdr3_aa: CASSEGPSGGPQETQYF
cdr3_nt: TGTGCCAGCAGTGAAGGTCCTAGCGGGGGGCCACAAGAGACCCAGTACTTC
j_call: TRBJ2-5
v_call: TRBV6-1
d_call: TRBD2
clone_size: -

cdr3_aa: CSGGGGTDTQYF
cdr3_nt: TGCAGCGGCGGGGGGGGGACAGATACGCAGTATTTT
j_call: TRBJ2-3
v_call: TRBV29-1
d_call: TRBD2
clone_size: -

cdr3_aa: CSARKGGFGNTIYF
cdr3_nt: TGCAGTGCTAGAAAGGGGGGATTCGGAAACACCATATATTTT
j_call: TRBJ1-3
v_call: TRBV20-1
d_call: -
clone_size: -

cdr3_aa: CASSPRTGGAFF
cdr3_nt: TGTGCCAGCAGCCCCAGGACAGGGGGAGCTTTCTTT
j_call: TRBJ1-1
v_call: TRBV7-9
d_call: TRBD1
clone_size: -

cdr3_aa: CASSWTSGVLDTQYF
cdr3_nt: TGTGCCAGCAGTTGGACTAGCGGGGTGCTAGATACGCAGTATTTT
j_call: TRBJ2-3
v_call: TRBV6-2/TRBV6-3
d_call: TRBD2
clone_size: -

cdr3_aa: CSATRQVDNSPLHF
cdr3_nt: TGCAGTGCTACTAGGCAGGTCGATAATTCACCCCTCCACTTT
j_call: TRBJ1-6
v_call: TRBV20-1
d_call: -
clone_size: once

cdr3_aa: CSTRSQGLDNQPQHF
cdr3_nt: TGCAGTACTAGGAGTCAGGGCCTTGACAATCAGCCCCAGCATTTT
j_call: TRBJ1-5
v_call: TRBV20-1
d_call: -
clone_size: -